The 19 T cell receptor beta chains reported below all come from one sample, sequenced in a study of blood T cell repertoires in COVID-19. Profiled with immunoSEQ multiplex PCR; TCRdb holds only in-frame clones, not every one. The table records approximately 200,000 clones, about 90% of them present only once. The sequenced sample consisted of PBMCs or T cells enriched from blood (not recorded which). The source of these receptors is a man aged 25 to 40 who had recovered from COVID-19.

V usage is TRBV5-5 and J usage is TRBJ2-3; TRBD2 matches 8 bases. V trimming: 1 base; J trimming: 6 bases; junction bases outside the gene matches: 7. The CDR3 is made up of 15 amino acids. Germline CDR1 is SGHKS and CDR2 is YYEKEE (reference sequence). CDR3 bases: TGTGCCAGCAGCTTGAGGCTAGCGGGTGGGGATACGCAGTATTTT. It codes for CASSLRLAGGDTQYF.

The V call is TRBV30, the J call TRBJ2-4; D is possibly TRBD2 (7 bases). CDR3 length: 15 residues. V lost 2 bases to trimming and J lost 5 bases, with 16 bases between them. CDR1 GTSNPN and CDR2 SVGIG come from the germline V gene (reference sequence). CDR3 in amino acids: CAWSREGGHQNIQYF. The CDR3 DNA sequence: TGTGCCTGGAGTAGGGAGGGGGGGCACCAAAACATTCAGTACTTC.

This clone has more than one count but fewer than ten. This chain links TRBV7-9 with TRBJ1-5; a weak D match, TRBD1 (6 bases). CDR3 length: 15 residues. Germline assignment: CDR1 SEHNR and CDR2 FQNEAQ (reference sequence). Trimming removed 5 bases from V and 7 bases from J, with 18 bases in between. The CDR3 DNA sequence: TGTGCCAGCAGCCACGATCAAGGGGGTAAGCAGCCCCAGCATTTT. It codes for CASSHDQGGKQPQHF.

V usage is TRBV27 and J usage is TRBJ2-5; the D is unclear. The CDR3 loop spans 15 amino acids. V gave up 5 bases and J gave up 2 bases, with 15 bases separating them. In germline, CDR1 is MNHEY, CDR2 SMNVEV (reference sequence). CDR3 residues: CASSALLGSQETQYF. In DNA form, the CDR3 reads TGTGCCAGCAGTGCTCTTCTAGGTAGTCAAGAGACCCAGTACTTC.

The chain employs TRBV19 and TRBJ2-2; 8 nucleotides line up with TRBD1. J was trimmed by 1 base and V by 6 bases; bases with no gene match: 16. CDR3 length: 19 residues. Germline loops: CDR1 LNHDA, CDR2 SQIVND (reference sequence). The CDR3 region is CASRNPQPRTGLNTGELFF. The DNA of the CDR3 is TGTGCCAGTAGAAATCCTCAACCACGGACAGGGTTGAACACCGGGGAGCTGTTTTTT. The full variable domain, its missing parts supplied by reference TRBV19 and TRBJ2-2, is DGGITQSPKYLFRKEGQNVTLSCEQNLNHDAMYWYRQDPGQGLRLIYYSQIVNDFQKGDIAEGYSVSREKKESFPLTVTSAQKNPTAFYLCASRNPQPRTGLNTGELFFGEGSRLTVL.

The V gene is TRBV6-1, the J gene TRBJ2-7; TRBD2 might be the D (6 bases). Germline CDR1 reads MNHNS; CDR2 reads SASEGT. This CDR3 contains 16 residues. V was trimmed by 0 bases and J by 3 bases, leaving 15 bases between them. The CDR3 DNA is TGTGCCAGCAGTGAAGCGCTGGCTGAAGCGGGCTACGAGCAGTACTTC. The encoded protein is CASSEALAEAGYEQYF.

The rearrangement uses TRBV24-1 and TRBJ2-1; D not resolved. Between the trimmed V and J ends, which lost 3 bases and 6 bases, there was a span of 17 bases. This CDR3 is built from 16 residues. Germline V gives CDR1 KGHDR, CDR2 SFDVKD. The CDR3 is CATSDDRHPVGNEQFF. DNA for the CDR3: TGTGCCACCAGTGATGACCGACACCCCGTGGGCAATGAGCAGTTCTTC.

The V call is TRBV19, the J call TRBJ2-7; 9 nucleotides match TRBD1. Germline values: CDR1 LNHDA, CDR2 SQIVND (reference sequence). The V segment lost 6 bases and the J segment 5 bases; nucleotides outside the gene matches: 17. The CDR3 loop spans 17 amino acids. The CDR3 loop reads CASRRGTGRAGRNEQYF. The CDR3 region has the DNA TGTGCCAGTAGACGCGGGACAGGGCGGGCGGGGAGGAACGAGCAGTACTTC.

The CDR3 sequence is CASSPYGGEGYNEQFF. The DNA of the CDR3 is TGTGCCAGCTCACCTTACGGGGGAGAAGGCTACAATGAGCAGTTCTTC. This rearrangement joins TRBV18 to TRBJ2-1, with a tentative D call TRBD2 (6 bases). The CDR3 is 16 residues long. V shed 3 bases and J shed 3 bases, with 15 bases lying between them. From germline, CDR1 is KGHSH and CDR2 LQKENI.

The J gene is TRBJ1-4, the V gene TRBV10-3; D is unresolved. In germline, CDR1 is ENHRY, CDR2 SYGVKD. Trimming shortened V by 5 bases and J by 7 bases, and 17 bases separated the two germline ends. The CDR3 is 15 residues long. CDR3 in amino acids: CAISTRGGYVEKLFF. CDR3 in DNA: TGTGCCATCAGTACCCGCGGAGGGTACGTTGAAAAACTGTTTTTT.

The V call is TRBV30, the J call TRBJ2-1, with TRBD1 matching 9 bases. The CDR3 has 14 residues. Germline CDR1 GTSNPN, CDR2 SVGIG (reference sequence). The junction had 2 bases not matched to a gene; V was cut back by 1 base and J by 4 bases. CDR3 sequence: CAWSDDRGYNEQFF. CDR3 nucleotide sequence: TGTGCCTGGAGTGACGACAGGGGGTACAATGAGCAGTTCTTC. The entire variable domain, with the rest obtained from reference TRBV30 and TRBJ2-1, is as follows: SQTIHQWPATLVQPVGSPLSLECTVEGTSNPNLYWYRQAAGRGLQLLFYSVGIGQISSEVPQNLSASRPQDRQFILSSKKLLLSDSGFYLCAWSDDRGYNEQFFGPGTRLTVL.

The chain couples TRBV7-6 to TRBJ2-5; TRBD2 might be the D (5 bases). Germline values: CDR1 SGHVS, CDR2 FNYEAQ. Trimming left V 1 base short and J 1 base short, with 13 bases between. This CDR3 has 16 amino acids. The CDR3 DNA sequence: TGTGCCAGCAGCTTAGTTCCCGGGATGATCCAAGAGACCCAGTACTTC. As protein: CASSLVPGMIQETQYF.

The V gene is TRBV28, the J gene TRBJ2-7; D call uncertain. CDR1 and CDR2 from the germline V gene are MDHEN and SYDVKM. The CDR3 sequence is 14 residues long. V lost 6 bases to trimming and J lost 5 bases, with 17 bases between them. In nucleotides, the CDR3 is TGTGCCAGCAGCCCCGTCATAGCTTTTAACGAGCAGTACTTC. Its translation: CASSPVIAFNEQYF.

This sequence joins TRBV19 and TRBJ2-3; TRBD1 agrees at 7 bases. The CDR3 contains 15 residues. Germline V gene data show CDR1 as LNHDA and CDR2 as SQIVND (reference sequence). Germline trimming cut 6 bases from V and 0 bases from J; bases unmatched to any gene: 6. The DNA of the CDR3 is TGTGCCAGTAGCCTCGGGACAGCTAGCACAGATACGCAGTATTTT. Amino acids: CASSLGTASTDTQYF. The full variable domain, in which reference TRBV19 and TRBJ2-3 provide the parts outside the CDR3, is DGGITQSPKYLFRKEGQNVTLSCEQNLNHDAMYWYRQDPGQGLRLIYYSQIVNDFQKGDIAEGYSVSREKKESFPLTVTSAQKNPTAFYLCASSLGTASTDTQYFGPGTRLTVL.

The CDR3: CASSISSGGWDEQFF. DNA of the CDR3: TGCGCCAGCAGCATCTCTAGCGGGGGTTGGGATGAGCAGTTCTTC. V gene TRBV5-1 combines with J gene TRBJ2-1, with TRBD2 identical over 10 bases. With V trimmed by 4 bases and J by 8 bases, 9 bases remained unmatched. Germline V lookup: CDR1 SGHRS, CDR2 YFSETQ. The CDR3 covers 15 residues.

This chain connects TRBV18 to TRBJ1-5; a weak D match, TRBD1 (5 bases). The CDR3 consists of 14 residues. Per germline, CDR1 KGHSH and CDR2 LQKENI. Trimming left V 2 bases short and J 4 bases short, with 9 bases between. Written as DNA, the CDR3 is TGTGCCAGCTCACCAGGGGGGAATAATCAGCCCCAGCATTTT. Its protein is CASSPGGNNQPQHF.

This chain connects TRBV3-1 (or the pseudogene TRBV3-2) to TRBJ2-4; 8 bases are shared with TRBD1. Germline-derived CDR1 and CDR2 are LGHDT and YNNKEL (reference sequence). This CDR3 has 15 residues. Germline trimming cut 2 bases from V and 7 bases from J; bases unmatched to any gene: 7. CDR3 sequence (DNA): TGTGCCAGCAGCCAAAAGGGGACAGGTCCCAACATTCAGTACTTC. Its protein product is CASSQKGTGPNIQYF.

This sequence joins TRBV5-1 and TRBJ2-2; tentatively, D is TRBD1 (5 bases). The CDR3 length is 15 residues. CDR1 and CDR2 from the germline V gene are SGHRS and YFSETQ. Trimming removed 3 bases from V and 0 bases from J, with 9 bases in between. The CDR3 here is CASSSDRANTGELFF. The CDR3 coding sequence is TGCGCCAGCAGCTCTGACAGAGCGAACACCGGGGAGCTGTTTTTT.

The rearrangement joins TRBV5-5 to TRBJ2-5; no clear D gene. The CDR3 runs 13 residues. V lost 0 bases and J 5 bases, leaving 8 bases between the germline ends. The V gene's germline CDR1 is SGHKS and CDR2 YYEKEE (reference sequence). CDR3 sequence reads: CASSLEVRETQYF. The CDR3 nucleotides are TGTGCCAGCAGCTTGGAAGTGAGGGAGACCCAGTACTTC. The full variable domain, its missing parts supplied by reference TRBV5-5 and TRBJ2-5, is DAGVTQSPTHLIKTRGQQVTLRCSPISGHKSVSWYQQVLGQGPQFIFQYYEKEERGRGNFPDRFSARQFPNYSSELNVNALLLGDSALYLCASSLEVRETQYFGPGTRLLVL.